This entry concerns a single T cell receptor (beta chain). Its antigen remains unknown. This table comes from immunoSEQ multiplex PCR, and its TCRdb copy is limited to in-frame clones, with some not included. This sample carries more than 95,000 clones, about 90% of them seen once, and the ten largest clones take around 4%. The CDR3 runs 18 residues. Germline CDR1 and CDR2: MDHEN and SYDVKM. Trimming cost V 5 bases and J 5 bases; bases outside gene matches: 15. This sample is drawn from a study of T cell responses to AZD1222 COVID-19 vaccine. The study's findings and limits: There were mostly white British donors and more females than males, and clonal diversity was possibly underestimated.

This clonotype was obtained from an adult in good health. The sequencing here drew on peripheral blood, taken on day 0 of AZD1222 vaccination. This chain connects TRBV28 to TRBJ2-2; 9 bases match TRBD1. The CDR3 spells CASSPQPGQGKRTGELFF. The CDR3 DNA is TGTGCCAGCAGTCCCCAGCCCGGACAGGGGAAAAGAACCGGGGAGCTGTTTTTT.